This TCR beta chain comes out of a study of shared clonotypes between healthy human individuals. Study-level background: Donor composition was a couple of women and three men, aged 18 to 49.

The study drew its donors from healthy HIV-negative adults without recent acute infections or vaccinations. Study results and caveats: Relative to memory subsets, naive subsets generally showed larger estimated richness.

Original methodology: ImmunoSEQ gave junction-only sequences without quality scores, so filtering differed. Sequenced by immunoSEQ multiplex PCR; TCRdb stores in-frame clones only, minus some. V, J and clone size were drawn from that table, and D and trimming were deduced from the DNA. This repertoire shows under 150,000 clones, around 73% found once; its top ten account for under 30%. Regarding this clone: Its antigen remains unidentified.

V was trimmed by 2 bases and J by 5 bases, leaving 12 bases between them. Germline V gene sequence: CDR1 LNHNV, CDR2 YYDKDF (reference sequence). The CDR3 is 14 residues long. Specimen: memory CD8+ T cells sorted from blood. Subset described: CD45RO+ cells pooled with CCR7-negative TemRA cells. The gene calls are TRBV15 and TRBJ2-5; unclear D gene. The sequence was obtained from a woman aged 25 to 39 in good health. CDR3 in amino acids: CATSRTPLQETQYF. The CDR3 nucleotides are TGTGCCACCAGCAGAACCCCCCTGCAGGAGACCCAGTACTTC.